The rows below give T cell receptor beta chains drawn from one sample of a study of cytomegalovirus exposure and HLA in healthy donors. Produced via immunoSEQ multiplex PCR; TCRdb's table is partial and in-frame only. The sample records some 150,000 clones, around three fifths being singletons. The specimen sequenced was PBMCs. The receptors stem from a woman in her twenties or thirties in good health and CMV-seropositive. Both conserved end residues are part of each CDR3. A D gene is named only where the DNA matches it firmly. Some rows have no size entry. The others give once, few or many, or a class for an expanded clone.

d_gene	v_gene	j_gene	len	abundance	CDR3aa	CDR3nt
-	TRBV28	TRBJ1-4	17	-	CASFARTARQLNEKLFF	TGTGCCAGCTTCGCCCGAACCGCCCGACAGCTTAATGAAAAACTGTTTTTT
-	TRBV5-1	TRBJ2-3	15	few	CASSLADRLTDTQYF	TGCGCCAGCAGCTTGGCCGACAGGCTAACAGATACGCAGTATTTT
-	TRBV5-4	TRBJ2-1	17	-	CASSRGAARSSYNEQFF	TGTGCCAGCAGCCGGGGGGCGGCCAGGAGCTCCTACAATGAGCAGTTCTTC
-	TRBV5-1	TRBJ1-1	14	-	CASSLALERTEAFF	TGCGCCAGCAGCTTGGCACTTGAGCGGACTGAAGCTTTCTTT
-	TRBV7-9	TRBJ2-5	15	-	CASSVFRRFEETQYF	TGTGCCAGCAGCGTATTCCGTCGATTTGAGGAGACCCAGTACTTC
-	TRBV19	TRBJ1-2	14	-	CASSRSAATEGYTF	TGTGCCAGTAGTAGATCCGCAGCAACGGAGGGCTACACCTTC
TRBD1	TRBV19	TRBJ2-2	14	few	CASRRDREVGELFF	TGTGCCAGTAGAAGGGACAGGGAGGTCGGGGAGCTGTTTTTT
-	TRBV20-1	TRBJ2-7	11	-	CSAIQGNEQYF	TGCAGTGCAATACAGGGAAACGAGCAGTACTTC
TRBD2	TRBV6-6	TRBJ2-1	16	-	CASSYRAGGPPNEQFF	TGTGCCAGCAGTTACCGAGCGGGAGGGCCTCCCAATGAGCAGTTCTTC
TRBD2	TRBV2	TRBJ2-1	12	-	CAILAGFDEQFF	TGTGCCATCTTAGCGGGATTCGATGAGCAGTTCTTC
TRBD2	TRBV6-5	TRBJ2-5	14	-	CASSYEQGGREQYF	TGTGCCAGCAGTTACGAGCAGGGAGGGAGGGAGCAGTACTTC
TRBD1	TRBV18	TRBJ2-2	15	-	CASPRTGSSTGELFF	TGTGCCAGCCCTAGGACAGGCTCGAGCACCGGGGAGCTGTTTTTT
-	TRBV7-2	TRBJ2-3	13	few	CASSSARGAKQYF	TGTGCCAGCAGCTCAGCTCGGGGGGCTAAGCAGTATTTT
-	TRBV19	TRBJ2-6	15	-	CASSIPPGGANVLTF	TGTGCCAGTAGTATCCCCCCTGGCGGGGCCAACGTCCTGACTTTC
-	TRBV11-2	TRBJ2-5	14	-	CASSLGSGGETQYF	TGTGCCAGCAGCTTAGGTTCGGGCGGGGAGACCCAGTACTTC
-	TRBV5-1	TRBJ1-1	13	-	CASSSGVGTEAFF	TGCGCCAGCAGCTCGGGGGTCGGAACTGAAGCTTTCTTT
TRBD1	TRBV15	TRBJ2-4	19	-	CATSRGGFTGQGKSNIQYF	TGTGCCACCAGCAGAGGAGGATTTACGGGACAGGGAAAATCAAACATTCAGTACTTC
-	TRBV30	TRBJ1-2	16	-	CAWSVLSTAANYGYTF	TGTGCCTGGAGTGTACTCAGCACAGCGGCTAACTATGGCTACACCTTC
TRBD2	TRBV6-6	TRBJ2-2	14	medium-sized	CASSYAGESGELFF	TGTGCCAGCAGTTATGCGGGGGAGTCCGGGGAGCTGTTTTTT
TRBD1	TRBV7-9	TRBJ1-3	16	-	CASSLVQGAIGNTIYF	TGTGCCAGCAGCTTAGTTCAGGGGGCCATTGGAAACACCATATATTTT
TRBD2	TRBV2	TRBJ2-1	15	-	CASQAGGSSYNEQFF	TGTGCCAGCCAAGCTGGCGGGAGCTCCTACAATGAGCAGTTCTTC
TRBD1	TRBV7-6	TRBJ2-7	16	-	CASSRLAAGTGSEQYF	TGTGCCAGCAGCCGCTTAGCCGCCGGGACAGGATCCGAGCAGTACTTC
TRBD1	TRBV6-6	TRBJ2-7	15	once	CASSYSTGSTYEQYF	TGTGCCAGCAGTTACTCGACAGGGTCGACCTACGAGCAGTACTTC
-	TRBV2	TRBJ2-7	14	-	CASSGQVGTYEQYF	TGTGCCAGCAGTGGACAGGTAGGGACCTACGAGCAGTACTTC
-	TRBV10-3	TRBJ1-6	16	few	CAISPQGITYNSPLHF	TGTGCCATCAGTCCGCAGGGGATTACGTATAATTCACCCCTCCACTTT
-	TRBV7-7	TRBJ2-6	14	-	CASTSSPGANVLTF	TGTGCCAGCACCTCCTCCCCTGGGGCCAACGTCCTGACTTTC
TRBD2	TRBV6-1	TRBJ2-1	15	-	CASSVSLAGTNEQFF	TGTGCCAGCAGTGTAAGTCTAGCGGGGACCAATGAGCAGTTCTTC
TRBD1	TRBV2	TRBJ1-5	15	once	CASSGQGASNQPQHF	TGTGCCAGCAGTGGACAGGGGGCGAGCAATCAGCCCCAGCATTTT
TRBD1	TRBV27	TRBJ1-2	14	-	CASSLDRANYGYTF	TGTGCCAGCAGTCTCGACAGGGCTAACTATGGCTACACCTTC
-	TRBV27	TRBJ1-2	12	-	CATFDSPFGYTF	TGTGCCACTTTCGACAGCCCGTTTGGCTACACCTTC
TRBD1	TRBV7-2	TRBJ1-5	15	-	CASSLVPGDSQPQHF	TGTGCCAGCAGCTTAGTACCAGGGGACAGTCAGCCCCAGCATTTT
-	TRBV30	TRBJ1-5	13	few	CAWSVQVSQPQHF	TGTGCCTGGAGTGTACAGGTGAGCCAGCCCCAGCATTTT
-	TRBV4-1	TRBJ1-1	18	-	CASSQGIGELEGNTEAFF	TGCGCCAGCAGCCAAGGTATCGGGGAACTCGAGGGAAACACTGAAGCTTTCTTT
TRBD2	TRBV4-2	TRBJ2-1	15	-	CASSRAIAGFDEQFF	TGTGCCAGCAGCCGGGCTATAGCGGGGTTCGATGAGCAGTTCTTC
-	TRBV5-1	TRBJ1-1	15	few	CASRSSRVLHTEAFF	TGCGCCAGCCGTTCTTCCAGGGTCCTCCACACTGAAGCTTTCTTT
-	TRBV5-1	TRBJ2-7	14	-	CASSRSGSTDEQYF	TGCGCCAGCAGCCGATCCGGGTCTACCGACGAGCAGTACTTC
-	TRBV19	TRBJ1-4	14	-	CASSIQATNEKLFF	TGTGCCAGTAGTATACAGGCAACTAATGAAAAACTGTTTTTT
TRBD2	TRBV5-1	TRBJ2-7	16	-	CASSLAGGGRTYEQYF	TGCGCCAGCAGCCTCGCGGGGGGCGGGAGGACCTACGAGCAGTACTTC
-	TRBV27	TRBJ1-1	17	-	CASSLLSRGRSSTEAFF	TGTGCCAGCAGTTTATTAAGTCGGGGTCGATCCAGCACTGAAGCTTTCTTT
-	TRBV5-1	TRBJ2-3	16	-	CASSPDVYGSTDTQYF	TGCGCCAGCAGCCCTGACGTTTACGGGAGCACAGATACGCAGTATTTT
-	TRBV11-2	TRBJ2-1	14	-	CASSLELGYNEQFF	TGTGCCAGCAGCTTAGAGCTAGGCTACAATGAGCAGTTCTTC
-	TRBV7-9	TRBJ1-1	11	-	CASSSSTEAFF	TGTGCCAGCAGCTCCTCCACTGAAGCTTTCTTT
TRBD2	TRBV19	TRBJ2-3	16	few	CASSSGTSGGAGKQYF	TGTGCCAGTAGTTCTGGGACTAGCGGGGGGGCCGGCAAGCAGTATTTT
-	TRBV28	TRBJ2-7	13	-	CASSPGQSYEQYF	TGTGCCAGCAGTCCCGGACAGTCCTACGAGCAGTACTTC
TRBD1	TRBV28	TRBJ2-7	14	once	CASSRTGPGYEQYF	TGTGCCAGCAGTCGGACAGGGCCGGGGTACGAGCAGTACTTC
-	TRBV7-8	TRBJ2-3	16	-	CASSLAGGSSTDTQYF	TGTGCCAGCAGCTTAGCGGGGGGAAGTAGCACAGATACGCAGTATTTT
TRBD2	TRBV11-3	TRBJ2-7	19	few	CASSHFGAHAGGPRYEQYF	TGTGCCAGCAGCCATTTTGGGGCACATGCGGGAGGGCCGCGGTACGAGCAGTACTTC
TRBD1	TRBV6-6	TRBJ2-6	14	-	CASNRGSGANVLTF	TGTGCCAGCAACAGGGGGTCTGGGGCCAACGTCCTGACTTTC
-	TRBV27	TRBJ2-7	13	-	CASHPEKTGRQYF	TGTGCCAGCCACCCTGAAAAAACCGGGAGGCAGTACTTC